One and the same sample provided the 8 T cell receptor beta chains below, sequenced in a study of neurological immune-mediated disorders. TCRdb redid the calling of the 5' RACE reads with MiXCR, one entry per CDR3 protein. This table has around 130,000 distinct CDR3 sequences, roughly 3.2% appearing once. Source material: PBMCs. These receptors were collected from a woman aged 25 to 45 with multiple sclerosis.

This clonotype has ten or more counts. J is TRBJ1-5 and V is TRBV25-1; TRBD1 aligns across 8 bases. V lost 4 bases, J lost 8 bases, and 7 bases stayed unmatched. CDR3 size: 14 residues. In germline, CDR1 is MGHDK, CDR2 SYGVNS. In DNA form, the CDR3 reads TGTGCCAGCAGTGTTACCGGGACAGGAGAGCCCCAGCATTTT. Translating it yields CASSVTGTGEPQHF.

This clonotype was seen ten or more times. The chain couples TRBV29-1 to TRBJ2-7; tentative D call: TRBD2 (5 bases). The V end lost 5 bases, the J end lost 1 base, and 12 bases lay between the germline ends. The CDR3 totals 13 residues. Germline V gives CDR1 SQVTM, CDR2 ANQGSEA. The CDR3 spells CSVLSGESYEQYF. The CDR3 nucleotides read TGCAGCGTTCTTAGTGGGGAGTCCTACGAGCAGTACTTC.

This clonotype was recorded many times. The CDR3 DNA sequence: TGTGCCAGCAGCTGGGACAGGGGAGCCGGGGAGCTGTTTTTT. Protein product: CASSWDRGAGELFF. The chain is built from TRBV5-5 and TRBJ2-2, with 10 bases fitting TRBD1. Losses at the gene ends were 3 bases for V and 6 bases for J; bases not matched to a gene: 2. The CDR3 contains 14 residues. Germline V gives CDR1 SGHKS, CDR2 YYEKEE (reference sequence).

There are many counts of this clonotype. The chain has TRBV7-8 and TRBJ2-5; 7 bases map to TRBD2. Looked up from germline, CDR1 is SGHVS and CDR2 is FQNEAQ. The trim removed 8 bases at V and 4 bases at J, leaving 7 bases unmatched. The CDR3 is 13 amino acids. CDR3: CASSGRERETQYF. The CDR3 DNA reads as TGTGCCAGCTCCGGGCGGGAGCGAGAGACCCAGTACTTC.

At least ten counts were recorded for this clonotype. The CDR3 protein is CSVPVGQGYEQYF. The CDR3 DNA follows: TGCAGTGTCCCGGTAGGACAGGGCTACGAGCAGTACTTC. This rearrangement joins TRBV20-1 to TRBJ2-7; TRBD1 matches at 8 bases. Trimming removed 7 bases from V and 3 bases from J; junction bases left unmatched: 8. Germline V gene lookup returns CDR1 DFQATT and CDR2 SNEGSKA (reference sequence). The CDR3 extends over 13 amino acids.

There are many counts of this clonotype. The rearrangement uses TRBV12-3 or TRBV12-4 and TRBJ1-2; tentatively, D is TRBD1 (6 bases). V gave up 6 bases and J gave up 6 bases, with 11 bases separating them. The CDR3 covers 12 residues. Here the CDR3 DNA reads TGTGCCAGCAGCCTGACAGGTGATGGCTACACCTTC. Its translation is CASSLTGDGYTF.

This clonotype appeared many times. V is TRBV9 and J is TRBJ2-7; 7 bases agree with TRBD2. The CDR3 has 14 amino acids. Trimming cost V 0 bases and J 2 bases; bases outside gene matches: 2. Germline assignment: CDR1 SGDLS and CDR2 YYNGEE. The CDR3 coding sequence is TGTGCCAGCAGCGTAGGCCTAGCGGCCTACGAGCAGTACTTC. It codes for CASSVGLAAYEQYF.

This clonotype came up a few times. The chain joins TRBV28 to TRBJ1-5; the D gene is possibly TRBD1 (5 bases). This CDR3 has 15 residues. Germline V gives CDR1 MDHEN, CDR2 SYDVKM. V lost 5 bases and J 6 bases, leaving 17 bases between the germline ends. The CDR3 DNA is TGTGCCAGCAGTCATCCGGACACGGCGATTCAGCCCCAGCATTTT. This translates into CASSHPDTAIQPQHF.